This T cell receptor beta chain was observed in a study of T cell responses to AZD1222 COVID-19 vaccine. Regarding this clone: The target antigen is unknown.

TCRdb keeps only in-frame clones here, not all; method: immunoSEQ multiplex PCR. The top ten clones hold 6.5% to 8.5% of a sample with some 130,000 clones, approximately 92% of them seen once. Study-wide findings and caveats: At study baseline, merely five or six AZD1222 recipients were seropositive. Unmutated regions of variants are reportedly targeted by nearly half of spike-specific TCRs.

The sample consisted of peripheral blood, taken 28 days after the second AZD1222 dose. The TCR comes from an adult who received the AZD1222 COVID-19 vaccine.

CDR3 DNA sequence: TGTGCCAGCAGCCAAGATTCAGCAGCTAACTATGGCTACACCTTC. It codes for CASSQDSAANYGYTF. The rearrangement joins TRBV4-2 to TRBJ1-2; D remains unclear. Germline values: CDR1 LGHNA, CDR2 YNFKEQ. CDR3 length: 15 residues. The V end was cut by 0 bases, the J end by 0 bases, with 8 bases between.